The 21 T cell receptor beta chains reported below all come from one sample, sequenced in a study of blood T cell repertoires in COVID-19. The repertoire was sequenced with immunoSEQ multiplex PCR; TCRdb's copy has only in-frame clones and lacks some. The repertoire consists of fewer than 90,000 clones, with 86% occurring once and the leading ten covering roughly 8.1%. The source material was peripheral blood. Receptor source: a man aged 25-45 years with acute or convalescent COVID-19.

V usage is TRBV10-2 and J usage is TRBJ2-2, with TRBD2 matching 8 bases. V trimming: 4 bases; J trimming: 6 bases; junction bases outside the gene matches: 7. CDR1 and CDR2 from the germline V gene are WSHSY and SAAADI. The CDR3 spans 15 residues. The CDR3 is CASSGSGRGSGELFF. For the CDR3, the DNA is TGCGCCAGCAGTGGCAGCGGGAGAGGTTCCGGGGAGCTGTTTTTT.

The chain combines TRBV29-1 with TRBJ1-3, with D maybe TRBD1 (5 bases). Trimming pared 5 bases from V and 2 bases from J, leaving 13 bases between. The CDR3 is 14 amino acids. Germline V gene sequence: CDR1 SQVTM, CDR2 ANQGSEA. The CDR3 loop reads CSVNGGGTGNTIYF. CDR3 coding DNA: TGCAGCGTTAACGGCGGGGGGACTGGAAACACCATATATTTT.

This chain links TRBV4-1 with TRBJ2-2; 9 bases line up with TRBD1. The CDR3 covers 15 residues. The V and J ends lost 3 bases and 7 bases, in that order; junction bases with no gene match: 6. The germline gives CDR1 MGHRA, CDR2 YSYEKL. The DNA of the CDR3 is TGCGCCAGCAGCCACCCTGGGACAGGGTTCGGGGAGCTGTTTTTT. Amino acids: CASSHPGTGFGELFF.

The rearrangement uses TRBV9 and TRBJ2-1; D perhaps matches TRBD1 (6 bases). V gave up 3 bases and J gave up 4 bases, with 17 bases separating them. This CDR3 spans 16 amino acids. The germline CDR1 and CDR2 sequences are SGDLS and YYNGEE. The CDR3 DNA follows: TGTGCCAGCAGCGGGGGCCAGGGGAGAGGGTACAATGAGCAGTTCTTC. Translated: CASSGGQGRGYNEQFF. Full variable domain (missing parts from reference TRBV9 and TRBJ2-1): DSGVTQTPKHLITATGQRVTLRCSPRSGDLSVYWYQQSLDQGLQFLIQYYNGEERAKGNILERFSAQQFPDLHSELNLSSLELGDSALYFCASSGGQGRGYNEQFFGPGTRLTVL.

V usage is TRBV5-5 and J usage is TRBJ1-3; D ambiguous. CDR3 length: 16 amino acids. Germline values: CDR1 SGHKS, CDR2 YYEKEE (reference sequence). Trimming left V 0 bases short and J 0 bases short, with 10 bases between. Here the CDR3 DNA reads TGTGCCAGCAGCTTGGATTTAGTCTACTCTGGAAACACCATATATTTT. Encoded protein: CASSLDLVYSGNTIYF.

This clone has only one observation. The chain is built from TRBV6-5 and TRBJ2-7; 10 nucleotides agree with TRBD1. The germline CDR1 and CDR2 sequences are MNHEY and SVGAGI. Losses at the gene ends were 2 bases for V and 6 bases for J; bases not matched to a gene: 1. The CDR3 is made up of 13 amino acids. CDR3 coding DNA: TGTGCCAGCAGTTACCGGACAGGGGGCGAGCAGTACTTC. Translated, it gives CASSYRTGGEQYF.

The genes are TRBV25-1 and TRBJ2-3, with 12 bases matching TRBD2. CDR1 is MGHDK and CDR2 is SYGVNS in the germline V gene. Trimming at V came to 2 bases and at J to 10 bases, leaving 10 bases not matched to a gene. This CDR3 is 16 amino acids long. The CDR3 DNA reads as TGTGCCAGCAGTGAACCTTCGACTAGCGGGAGATCGGCGCAGTATTTT. This codes for CASSEPSTSGRSAQYF.

The genes are TRBV19 and TRBJ2-1; D remains unclear. This CDR3 is 15 amino acids long. V dropped 0 bases and J dropped 4 bases, with 10 bases sitting between them. In germline, CDR1 is LNHDA, CDR2 SQIVND (reference sequence). This CDR3 is CASSIDQNRYNEQFF. CDR3 DNA: TGTGCCAGTAGTATAGATCAGAATCGTTACAATGAGCAGTTCTTC. The whole variable domain, remainder taken from reference TRBV19 and TRBJ2-1, is DGGITQSPKYLFRKEGQNVTLSCEQNLNHDAMYWYRQDPGQGLRLIYYSQIVNDFQKGDIAEGYSVSREKKESFPLTVTSAQKNPTAFYLCASSIDQNRYNEQFFGPGTRLTVL.

V gene TRBV29-1 combines with J gene TRBJ2-4; D is perhaps TRBD1 (6 bases). This CDR3 contains 13 residues. Germline V gene lookup returns CDR1 SQVTM and CDR2 ANQGSEA. Trimming cost V 3 bases and J 9 bases, with 15 bases left between them. This CDR3 is CSVDDRTKGIQYF. For the CDR3, the DNA is TGCAGCGTTGACGACAGGACAAAGGGCATTCAGTACTTC.

The V and J genes are TRBV20-1 and TRBJ2-1, with a tentative D call TRBD2 (5 bases). CDR1 is DFQATT, CDR2 SNEGSKA, per germline (reference sequence). V was clipped by 6 bases and J by 6 bases, with 9 bases between them. This CDR3 contains 11 residues. Here the CDR3 reads CSARTVNEQFF. The CDR3 DNA sequence: TGCAGTGCAAGGACTGTCAATGAGCAGTTCTTC.

This chain links TRBV19 with TRBJ2-1, with a possible D match to TRBD2 (5 bases). The CDR3 covers 14 residues. V lost 3 bases and J 6 bases, leaving 12 bases between the germline ends. Per the germline V gene, CDR1 is LNHDA and CDR2 is SQIVND (reference sequence). The DNA of the CDR3 is TGTGCCAGTAGTATTGTCACTAGTGGCAATGAGCAGTTCTTC. Translating gives CASSIVTSGNEQFF.

The chain recombines TRBV5-1 with TRBJ2-7; 7 bases align to TRBD2. V shed 1 base, J shed 6 bases, and the junction held 13 bases outside the gene matches. CDR3 length: 16 amino acids. Germline V lookup: CDR1 SGHRS, CDR2 YFSETQ. The CDR3 here is CASSLSPEGRAFEQYF. In DNA form, the CDR3 reads TGCGCCAGCAGCTTGAGTCCCGAGGGGAGGGCCTTCGAGCAGTACTTC.

This clone was seen more than once but under ten times. This chain links TRBV11-2 with TRBJ1-2, with D tentatively TRBD1 (6 bases). The V and J ends lost 5 bases and 4 bases respectively, with 11 bases between them. Germline-derived CDR1 and CDR2 are SGHAT and FQNNGV. CDR3 size: 13 residues. This CDR3 is CASSKGVFYGYTF. CDR3 nucleotides: TGTGCCAGCAGCAAGGGGGTCTTCTATGGCTACACCTTC.

This clone was detected a few times. The chain has TRBV30 and TRBJ1-1; possible D gene TRBD1, 6 bases. V lost 5 bases to trimming and J lost 0 bases, with 19 bases between them. Looked up from germline, CDR1 is GTSNPN and CDR2 is SVGIG (reference sequence). This CDR3 is 16 amino acids long. CDR3 region: CAWELLHGQMNTEAFF. In DNA, the CDR3 is TGTGCCTGGGAACTACTTCATGGACAGATGAACACTGAAGCTTTCTTT.

V usage is TRBV5-1 and J usage is TRBJ2-7; the D gene is possibly TRBD1 (6 bases). The ends were cut back, 2 bases at V and 4 bases at J, with 10 bases in the middle. Germline CDR1 is SGHRS and CDR2 is YFSETQ. There are 13 residues in the CDR3. CDR3 sequence: CASSFPGHYEQYF. The CDR3 bases are TGCGCCAGCAGCTTTCCGGGACATTACGAGCAGTACTTC.

The genes are TRBV28 and TRBJ2-1, with D perhaps matching TRBD2 (6 bases). Germline V gives CDR1 MDHEN, CDR2 SYDVKM. Trimming took 6 bases from V and 4 from J, leaving 7 bases between them. The CDR3 runs to 12 residues. The CDR3 coding sequence is TGTGCCAGCAGGCGGGGATACAATGAGCAGTTCTTC. It is translated as CASRRGYNEQFF. The full variable domain, in which reference TRBV28 and TRBJ2-1 provide the parts outside the CDR3, is DVKVTQSSRYLVKRTGEKVFLECVQDMDHENMFWYRQDPGLGLRLIYFSYDVKMKEKGDIPEGYSVSREKKERFSLILESASTNQTSMYLCASRRGYNEQFFGPGTRLTVL.

This clone was seen a handful of times. The chain combines TRBV29-1 with TRBJ1-2, with D possibly being TRBD1 (6 bases). Germline loops: CDR1 SQVTM, CDR2 ANQGSEA. V lost 4 bases to trimming and J lost 8 bases, with 23 bases between them. CDR3 length equals 15 residues. CDR3 loop: CSVGHSDRPAGGYTF. CDR3 nucleotides: TGCAGCGTTGGCCACTCGGACAGACCCGCGGGCGGCTACACCTTC.

This chain uses TRBV19 with TRBJ2-3; TRBD2 aligns across 9 bases. V dropped 2 bases and J dropped 2; count of bases not matched to a gene: 5. There are 16 residues in the CDR3. Germline V CDR1 and CDR2: LNHDA, SQIVND (reference sequence). CDR3 in amino acids: CASSINSGRLTDTQYF. DNA for the CDR3: TGTGCCAGTAGTATAAATAGCGGGAGACTCACAGATACGCAGTATTTT.

The rearrangement links TRBV5-1 to TRBJ2-7, with no clear D. CDR3 size: 11 residues. Germline V lookup: CDR1 SGHRS, CDR2 YFSETQ. V was clipped by 1 base and J by 6 bases, with 5 bases between them. CDR3 nucleotides: TGCGCCAGCAGCTTGCTAGGCGAGCAGTACTTC. This sequence encodes CASSLLGEQYF. Using reference TRBV5-1 and TRBJ2-7 for the parts outside the CDR3, the full variable domain is KAGVTQTPRYLIKTRGQQVTLSCSPISGHRSVSWYQQTPGQGLQFLFEYFSETQRNKGNFPGRFSGRQFSNSRSEMNVSTLELGDSALYLCASSLLGEQYFGPGTRLTVT.

The CDR3: CASSIAGSNEQFF. CDR3 DNA sequence: TGTGCCAGTAGTATAGCGGGGAGCAATGAGCAGTTCTTC. The chain employs TRBV19 and TRBJ2-1; possible D gene TRBD2, 5 bases. CDR1 is LNHDA and CDR2 is SQIVND in the germline V gene (reference sequence). The CDR3 is made up of 13 amino acids. Trimming shortened V by 1 base and J by 6 bases, and 7 bases separated the two germline ends.

This chain links TRBV2 with TRBJ1-2; TRBD1 is a possible D gene (5 bases). Trimming took off 5 bases at V and 0 bases at J, with 10 bases between the two ends. The CDR3 has 14 residues. Germline V lookup: CDR1 SNHLY, CDR2 FYNNEI. CDR3 nucleotides: TGTGCCAGCAGTCCGATGACAGCTAACTATGGCTACACCTTC. Translating gives CASSPMTANYGYTF.